Presented here are 20 T cell receptor beta chains from one specimen sequenced in a study of graft-versus-host responses after intestinal transplantation. These receptors' antigens are unknown. The method was immunoSEQ multiplex PCR; TCRdb's version includes in-frame clones alone and lacks a portion of them. The sample lists fewer than 150,000 clones, around 90% occurring once. Specimen: unstimulated CD4+ T cells sorted from spleen or lymph node cells, collected before intestinal transplant. The receptors shown here come from a human donor who received an intestinal transplant.

The V call is TRBV5-4, the J call TRBJ2-1; D is possibly TRBD2 (5 bases). The CDR3 sequence is 13 residues long. Trimming pared 1 base from V and 8 bases from J, leaving 10 bases between. Per the germline V gene, CDR1 is SGHNT and CDR2 is YYREEE (reference sequence). CDR3 DNA: TGTGCCAGCAGCTTGTCGTCGAGGGATGAGCAGTTCTTC. Its protein is CASSLSSRDEQFF.

The gene calls are TRBV11-2 and TRBJ1-4; tentatively, D is TRBD1 (5 bases). Trimming pared 1 base from V and 1 base from J, leaving 10 bases between. Germline CDR1 SGHAT, CDR2 FQNNGV. This CDR3 is built from 16 residues. CDR3 in amino acids: CASSLGQIETNEKLFF. DNA for the CDR3: TGTGCCAGCAGCTTAGGACAGATTGAAACTAATGAAAAACTGTTTTTT.

The chain couples TRBV21-1 to TRBJ1-1; the table's TRBD1 call for D was not verified on the DNA. TRBV21-1 corresponds to a pseudogene. The CDR3 length is 17 residues. Here the CDR3 reads CASSKADRGLVNTEAFF. CDR3 nucleotide sequence: TGTGCCAGCAGCAAAGCCGACAGGGGGCTTGTGAACACTGAAGCTTTCTTT.

The chain recombines TRBV11-2 with TRBJ2-4, with 7 bases identical to TRBD1. This CDR3 contains 13 residues. Trimming cost V 3 bases and J 9 bases; bases outside gene matches: 5. Germline V lookup: CDR1 SGHAT, CDR2 FQNNGV. CDR3 in DNA: TGTGCCAGCAGCTTGCCAGGGGGTGCCATTCAGTACTTC. Its protein product is CASSLPGGAIQYF.

The V gene is TRBV6-4, the J gene TRBJ2-5; D possibly corresponds to TRBD1 (5 bases). Trimming stripped 6 bases from V and 5 bases from J, with 13 bases between. The CDR3 loop spans 13 amino acids. The V gene's germline CDR1 is MRHNA and CDR2 SNTAGT. The CDR3 coding sequence is TGTGCCAGCAGCGTGCAGGGCGGTGAGACCCAGTACTTC. Protein product: CASSVQGGETQYF.

V usage is TRBV18 and J usage is TRBJ1-2; D gene unclear. Germline lookup yields CDR1 KGHSH and CDR2 LQKENI. This CDR3 contains 14 residues. V was pared by 3 bases and J by 3 bases, with 11 bases between. CDR3 in amino acids: CASSPMAVDYGYTF. The CDR3 DNA reads TGTGCCAGCTCACCGATGGCAGTAGACTATGGCTACACCTTC.

The chain joins TRBV28 to TRBJ1-2, with unresolved D. The CDR3 totals 11 residues. Between the trimmed V and J ends, which lost 6 bases and 7 bases, there was a span of 9 bases. Germline V CDR1 and CDR2: MDHEN, SYDVKM. The CDR3 DNA sequence: TGTGCCAGCAGCCACCGAGGTGGCTACACCTTC. Protein product: CASSHRGGYTF.

The chain joins TRBV5-1 to TRBJ2-5; D is perhaps TRBD2 (5 bases). The germline gives CDR1 SGHRS, CDR2 YFSETQ. Trimming removed 7 bases at V and 4 bases at J, with 17 bases between. The CDR3 covers 14 residues. The CDR3 spells CASCATGYLETQYF. The CDR3 DNA is TGCGCCAGCTGTGCGACGGGGTATTTAGAGACCCAGTACTTC.

This chain connects TRBV6-1 to TRBJ2-5; tentative D call: TRBD2 (6 bases). Germline V gene lookup returns CDR1 MNHNS and CDR2 SASEGT. V was shortened by 3 bases and J by 3 bases, with 11 bases between the two germline ends. CDR3 length: 14 residues. The CDR3 loop is CASSDYGSKETQYF. The CDR3 coding sequence is TGTGCCAGCAGTGATTACGGGAGTAAAGAGACCCAGTACTTC.

The J gene is TRBJ2-3, the V gene TRBV5-1; a weak D match, TRBD2 (6 bases). Germline-derived CDR1 and CDR2 are SGHRS and YFSETQ. The CDR3 is 14 amino acids. V dropped 0 bases and J dropped 1 base, with 6 bases sitting between them. The CDR3 reads CASSLVAGTDTQYF. CDR3 bases: TGCGCCAGCAGCTTGGTAGCGGGCACAGATACGCAGTATTTT.

This clone has a single count. This sequence joins TRBV7-6 and TRBJ2-2; D may be TRBD2 (7 bases). Per the germline V gene, CDR1 is SGHVS and CDR2 is FNYEAQ. The V end lost 1 base, the J end lost 1 base, and 10 bases lay between the germline ends. This CDR3 comprises 16 residues. The DNA of the CDR3 is TGTGCCAGCAGCTTAGAGGGGGGGCGGAACACCGGGGAGCTGTTTTTT. Protein sequence: CASSLEGGRNTGELFF.

The CDR3 sequence is CASSLRVVNTEAFF. The DNA for the CDR3 is TGCGCCAGCAGCTTACGGGTCGTGAACACTGAAGCTTTCTTT. The chain uses TRBV5-1 and TRBJ1-1; D is unresolved. Trimming took off 2 bases at V and 0 bases at J, with 8 bases between the two ends. Germline V gene data show CDR1 as SGHRS and CDR2 as YFSETQ. The CDR3 has 14 residues.

The rearrangement uses TRBV5-1 and TRBJ2-3; a possible D gene is TRBD2 (5 bases). CDR3 size: 15 residues. CDR1 and CDR2 (germline): SGHRS, YFSETQ. Deletions cut 4 bases from V and 3 bases from J, with 15 bases between. The DNA of the CDR3 is TGCGCCAGCAGCCCCGGAGGCGTAGGTACAGATACGCAGTATTTT. This gives the protein CASSPGGVGTDTQYF.

The CDR3 protein is CASSTGAGGVNTQYF. The CDR3 DNA follows: TGTGCCAGTTCTACAGGGGCCGGGGGAGTGAATACGCAGTATTTT. This sequence joins TRBV6-5 and TRBJ2-3; tentative D call: TRBD1 (7 bases). V shed 9 bases and J shed 7 bases, with 23 bases lying between them. Germline V CDR1 and CDR2: MNHEY, SVGAGI. The CDR3 totals 15 residues.

This chain connects TRBV30 to TRBJ1-2; TRBD1 aligns across 10 bases. The CDR3 totals 16 residues. V shed 0 bases and J 8 bases; nucleotides not matched to a gene: 12. CDR1 GTSNPN and CDR2 SVGIG come from the germline V gene (reference sequence). The CDR3 is CAWSVSWTGTGEGYTF. DNA of the CDR3: TGTGCCTGGAGTGTATCATGGACTGGGACAGGGGAGGGCTACACCTTC.

The chain recombines TRBV5-1 with TRBJ2-4; TRBD2 agrees at 10 bases. Germline trimming cut 0 bases from V and 6 bases from J; bases unmatched to any gene: 3. The CDR3 sequence is 15 residues long. From germline, CDR1 is SGHRS and CDR2 YFSETQ. The DNA for the CDR3 is TGCGCCAGCAGCTTGGTGCCTAGCGGGGGAAACATTCAGTACTTC. Translated: CASSLVPSGGNIQYF.

The chain links TRBV5-1 to TRBJ2-3; tentative D call: TRBD1 (5 bases). V was cut by 2 bases and J by 2 bases, with 12 bases left in between. CDR1 SGHRS and CDR2 YFSETQ come from the germline V gene. The CDR3 extends over 15 amino acids. CDR3 sequence (DNA): TGCGCCAGCAGCTTTGGGGCAAGGGTCACAGATACGCAGTATTTT. It translates to CASSFGARVTDTQYF.

The chain recombines TRBV5-6 with TRBJ2-5; TRBD1 matches at 10 bases. J lost 4 bases, V lost 4 bases, and 10 bases had no gene match. Germline values: CDR1 SGHDT, CDR2 YYEEEE. There are 16 residues in the CDR3. In nucleotides, the CDR3 is TGTGCCAGCAGCCGCGAGACAGGGGGCTGGAGAGAGACCCAGTACTTC. Translating it yields CASSRETGGWRETQYF. Filled out from reference TRBV5-6 and TRBJ2-5, the complete variable domain reads DAGVTQSPTHLIKTRGQQVTLRCSPKSGHDTVSWYQQALGQGPQFIFQYYEEEERQRGNFPDRFSGHQFPNYSSELNVNALLLGDSALYLCASSRETGGWRETQYFGPGTRLLVL.

The chain employs TRBV11-2 and TRBJ1-2, with D unclear. V was cut by 2 bases and J by 8 bases, with 15 bases left in between. Germline V gives CDR1 SGHAT, CDR2 FQNNGV. The CDR3 length is 14 residues. As DNA, the CDR3 is TGTGCCAGCAGCTTACCCGCCACGATACTGGGCTACACCTTC. Translating gives CASSLPATILGYTF.

V is TRBV10-3 and J is TRBJ1-1, with D possibly being TRBD1 (5 bases). There are 14 residues in the CDR3. V dropped 10 bases and J dropped 1 base, with 16 bases sitting between them. Germline CDR1 is ENHRY and CDR2 is SYGVKD. DNA of the CDR3: TGTGCCACCTCCTGGGGCAAACAGAACACTGAAGCTTTCTTT. This codes for CATSWGKQNTEAFF.